The T cell receptor (beta chain) described here comes from a study of control samples from healthy donors and cancer patients. Germline CDR1 reads GTSNPN; CDR2 reads SVGIG (reference sequence). V dropped 3 bases and J dropped 7 bases, with 9 bases sitting between them. There are 11 residues in the CDR3. TCRdb's table, derived via immunoSEQ multiplex PCR, lists solely in-frame clones and lacks some. The sample holds roughly 400,000 clones, approximately 90% seen once. This clonotype originated in a man in his forties with head and neck cancer. The chain couples TRBV30 to TRBJ1-1; D is ambiguous. Material: PBMCs. CDR3 coding DNA: TGTGCCTGGAGCCCCAAGGATGAAGCTTTCTTT. This sequence encodes CAWSPKDEAFF.